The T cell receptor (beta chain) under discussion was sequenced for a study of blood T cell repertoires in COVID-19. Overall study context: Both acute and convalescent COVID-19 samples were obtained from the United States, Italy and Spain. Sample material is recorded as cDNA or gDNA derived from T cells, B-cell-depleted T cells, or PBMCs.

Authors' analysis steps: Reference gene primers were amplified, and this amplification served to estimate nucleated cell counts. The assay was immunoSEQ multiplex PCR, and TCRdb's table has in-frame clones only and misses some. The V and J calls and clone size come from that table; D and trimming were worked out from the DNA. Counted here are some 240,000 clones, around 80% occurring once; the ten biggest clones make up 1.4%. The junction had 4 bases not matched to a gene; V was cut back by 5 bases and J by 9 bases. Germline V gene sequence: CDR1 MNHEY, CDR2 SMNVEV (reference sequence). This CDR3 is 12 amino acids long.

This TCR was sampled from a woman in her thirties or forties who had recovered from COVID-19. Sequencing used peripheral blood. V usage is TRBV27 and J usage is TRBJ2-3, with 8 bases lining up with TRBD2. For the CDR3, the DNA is TGTGCCAGCAGTGCCTCTAGCGGGACGCAGTATTTT. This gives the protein CASSASSGTQYF.